Listed below are T cell receptor beta chains from one sample, sequenced in a study of blood T cell repertoires in COVID-19. Profiling relied on immunoSEQ multiplex PCR, and the TCRdb table lists in-frame clones only, not all of them. The table shows about 120,000 clones, with around four fifths occurring only once. Sequenced: peripheral blood. All receptors come from a man younger than 45 with acute or convalescent COVID-19. Each CDR3 is given with its conserved first and last residue. Each record gives: J gene, D gene, clone size, V gene, CDR3 DNA, CDR3 protein. D genes are given only for firm matches. The size field is filled for only some rows; it gives once, few, many or a size class.

j_gene: TRBJ2-2; d_gene: .; abundance: once; v_gene: TRBV10-2; CDR3nt: TGCGCCAGCGCGCGGGCCGAGGGGGCCGGGGAGCTGTTTTTT; CDR3aa: CASARAEGAGELFF
j_gene: TRBJ2-7; d_gene: .; abundance: once; v_gene: TRBV30; CDR3nt: TGTGCCTGGAGTTCCGGGACTCTTGGACAGGCATCCGAGCAGTACTTC; CDR3aa: CAWSSGTLGQASEQYF
j_gene: TRBJ1-5; d_gene: TRBD1; abundance: .; v_gene: TRBV6-1; CDR3nt: TGTGCCAGCAGTGAACCGGGACAGTACTCTTATAGCAATCAGCCCCAGCATTTT; CDR3aa: CASSEPGQYSYSNQPQHF
j_gene: TRBJ1-1; d_gene: .; abundance: .; v_gene: TRBV5-1; CDR3nt: TGCGCCAGCAGCTTGGACAGGTGGGACACTGAAGCTTTCTTT; CDR3aa: CASSLDRWDTEAFF
j_gene: TRBJ1-1; d_gene: .; abundance: few; v_gene: TRBV19; CDR3nt: TGTGCCAGTAGTCTCAAAGGGGCGCGCGTATTTACTGAAGCTTTCTTT; CDR3aa: CASSLKGARVFTEAFF
j_gene: TRBJ1-5; d_gene: TRBD1; abundance: .; v_gene: TRBV19; CDR3nt: TGTGCCAGTAGTGGATTAAGGAGGGGGCGAGGTCAGCCCCAGCATTTT; CDR3aa: CASSGLRRGRGQPQHF
j_gene: TRBJ1-5; d_gene: .; abundance: .; v_gene: TRBV30; CDR3nt: TGTGCCTGGAGTACCACCGGGGGGCCCCAGCATTTT; CDR3aa: CAWSTTGGPQHF
j_gene: TRBJ2-7; d_gene: .; abundance: .; v_gene: TRBV9; CDR3nt: TGTGCCAGCAGCGCCGCCGGGACACCAGCCTACGAGCAGTACTTC; CDR3aa: CASSAAGTPAYEQYF
j_gene: TRBJ1-1; d_gene: .; abundance: .; v_gene: TRBV6-5; CDR3nt: TGTGCCAGCAGTTACCCCGACCTGACAGGAGAAGCTTTCTTT; CDR3aa: CASSYPDLTGEAFF
j_gene: TRBJ2-5; d_gene: TRBD2; abundance: .; v_gene: TRBV19; CDR3nt: TGTGCCAGTAGTGAAAGCGGGGGTCAAGAGACCCAGTACTTC; CDR3aa: CASSESGGQETQYF
j_gene: TRBJ1-1; d_gene: TRBD1; abundance: .; v_gene: TRBV29-1; CDR3nt: TGCAGCGTTGTTCTGGCAGGGGGCGGAAGTACAACTGAAGCTTTCTTT; CDR3aa: CSVVLAGGGSTTEAFF
j_gene: TRBJ2-2; d_gene: TRBD1; abundance: .; v_gene: TRBV18; CDR3nt: TGTGCCAGCTCACCACCGGACAGGACGGCCACCGGGGAGCTGTTTTTT; CDR3aa: CASSPPDRTATGELFF
j_gene: TRBJ2-7; d_gene: TRBD2; abundance: .; v_gene: TRBV6-2/TRBV6-3; CDR3nt: TGTGCCAGCAGCACCCCCCTAGCGGGGGTTGGCGAGCAGTACTTC; CDR3aa: CASSTPLAGVGEQYF
j_gene: TRBJ2-3; d_gene: .; abundance: .; v_gene: TRBV15; CDR3nt: TGTGCCACCAGCAGAAACTTGGATACGCAGTATTTT; CDR3aa: CATSRNLDTQYF
j_gene: TRBJ1-2; d_gene: TRBD1; abundance: .; v_gene: TRBV6-6; CDR3nt: TGTGCCAGCAGCCCGGACAGGAATTATGGCTACACCTTC; CDR3aa: CASSPDRNYGYTF
j_gene: TRBJ1-1; d_gene: .; abundance: .; v_gene: TRBV5-1; CDR3nt: TGCGCCAGCAGCTTAGGACAGACCACTGAAGCTTTCTTT; CDR3aa: CASSLGQTTEAFF
j_gene: TRBJ1-5; d_gene: .; abundance: .; v_gene: TRBV27; CDR3nt: TGTGCCAGCCGCCGGGATAGCAATCAGCCCCAGCATTTT; CDR3aa: CASRRDSNQPQHF
j_gene: TRBJ1-2; d_gene: TRBD1; abundance: once; v_gene: TRBV18; CDR3nt: TGTGCCAGCTCATCGACTACCGGGACAGGGTCCGGCTACACCTTC; CDR3aa: CASSSTTGTGSGYTF
j_gene: TRBJ1-2; d_gene: TRBD1; abundance: .; v_gene: TRBV7-6; CDR3nt: TGTGCCAGCAGCTTAGAAGAGGGGGCTGGTGGCTACACCTTC; CDR3aa: CASSLEEGAGGYTF
j_gene: TRBJ1-4; d_gene: TRBD1; abundance: .; v_gene: TRBV9; CDR3nt: TGTGCCAGCAGCGGAGACAGGGCGGATGAAAAACTGTTTTTT; CDR3aa: CASSGDRADEKLFF
j_gene: TRBJ2-1; d_gene: .; abundance: .; v_gene: TRBV27; CDR3nt: TGTGCCAGCACCGACCTCCCAAGCGGGTACAATGAGCAGTTCTTC; CDR3aa: CASTDLPSGYNEQFF
j_gene: TRBJ1-2; d_gene: TRBD1; abundance: .; v_gene: TRBV5-5; CDR3nt: TGTGCCAGCAGCTTGGAAGGGGTAACAGGGGGAAGTTCCCCATATGGCTACACCTTC; CDR3aa: CASSLEGVTGGSSPYGYTF
j_gene: TRBJ1-1; d_gene: TRBD1; abundance: .; v_gene: TRBV6-5; CDR3nt: TGTGCCAGCAGTCGCGGAGGACAGGGGGCTACTGAAGCTTTCTTT; CDR3aa: CASSRGGQGATEAFF
j_gene: TRBJ1-4; d_gene: .; abundance: once; v_gene: TRBV6-5; CDR3nt: TGTGCCAGCAGTTCCCCAGGGTTAACTAATGAAAAACTGTTTTTT; CDR3aa: CASSSPGLTNEKLFF
j_gene: TRBJ2-7; d_gene: .; abundance: .; v_gene: TRBV21-1; CDR3nt: TGTGCCAGCAGCAAGGGCCCAGGGCAATCCAAGGGGGCCTACGAGCAGTACTTC; CDR3aa: CASSKGPGQSKGAYEQYF
j_gene: TRBJ2-7; d_gene: TRBD1; abundance: .; v_gene: TRBV6-2/TRBV6-3; CDR3nt: TGTGCCAGCAGTAACAGGGGCTACGAGCAGTACTTC; CDR3aa: CASSNRGYEQYF
j_gene: TRBJ2-3; d_gene: TRBD2; abundance: .; v_gene: TRBV4-1; CDR3nt: TGCGCCAGCAGCCAAGGGCGGGAGAGAGGGACAGATACGCAGTATTTT; CDR3aa: CASSQGRERGTDTQYF
j_gene: TRBJ2-1; d_gene: TRBD2; abundance: .; v_gene: TRBV2; CDR3nt: TGTGCCAGCAGGGAGAATAGCGGGGATAACTACAATGAGCAGTTCTTC; CDR3aa: CASRENSGDNYNEQFF
j_gene: TRBJ1-2; d_gene: TRBD1; abundance: once; v_gene: TRBV28; CDR3nt: TGTGCCAGCAGTTTGCAGGGGGCGTATGGCTACACCTTC; CDR3aa: CASSLQGAYGYTF
j_gene: TRBJ2-7; d_gene: TRBD2; abundance: .; v_gene: TRBV16; CDR3nt: TGTGCCAGCAGCACAGGTATGTTGGGACTAGCGTTTTCCGAGCAGTACTTC; CDR3aa: CASSTGMLGLAFSEQYF
j_gene: TRBJ1-1; d_gene: .; abundance: .; v_gene: TRBV30; CDR3nt: TGTGCCTGGAGTGTACTAGGGATGAACACTGAAGCTTTCTTT; CDR3aa: CAWSVLGMNTEAFF
j_gene: TRBJ2-1; d_gene: TRBD2; abundance: .; v_gene: TRBV7-6; CDR3nt: TGTGCCAGCAGCTCCGGGACTAGCGGGCTCTACAATGAGCAGTTCTTC; CDR3aa: CASSSGTSGLYNEQFF
j_gene: TRBJ2-1; d_gene: .; abundance: .; v_gene: TRBV5-1; CDR3nt: TGCGCCAGCAGGGGAACCAGGGGTTATCCCTACAATGAGCAGTTCTTC; CDR3aa: CASRGTRGYPYNEQFF
j_gene: TRBJ1-1; d_gene: .; abundance: .; v_gene: TRBV13; CDR3nt: TGTGCCAGCAGCTTAGGTATGGCCACTGAAGCTTTCTTT; CDR3aa: CASSLGMATEAFF
j_gene: TRBJ1-6; d_gene: TRBD1; abundance: few; v_gene: TRBV30; CDR3nt: TGTGCCTGGAGGACAGGGGAAGGATTGTGGAATACACCCCTCCACTTT; CDR3aa: CAWRTGEGLWNTPLHF
j_gene: TRBJ2-1; d_gene: .; abundance: .; v_gene: TRBV12-3/TRBV12-4; CDR3nt: TGTGCCAGCAGTTTTTCTTATGAGCAGTTCTTC; CDR3aa: CASSFSYEQFF
j_gene: TRBJ1-5; d_gene: .; abundance: .; v_gene: TRBV4-2; CDR3nt: TGTGCCAGCAGCCAAGAGAGGCGGACAGAACAGCCCCAGCATTTT; CDR3aa: CASSQERRTEQPQHF
j_gene: TRBJ1-3; d_gene: .; abundance: .; v_gene: TRBV9; CDR3nt: TGTGCCAGCAGCCGGGGACACGATGGAAACACCATATATTTT; CDR3aa: CASSRGHDGNTIYF
j_gene: TRBJ1-2; d_gene: .; abundance: few; v_gene: TRBV6-2/TRBV6-3; CDR3nt: TGTGCCAGCAGCCTAGGACAAGTTTATGGCTACACCTTC; CDR3aa: CASSLGQVYGYTF
j_gene: TRBJ1-2; d_gene: .; abundance: .; v_gene: TRBV6-5; CDR3nt: TGTGCCAGCAGTTACGGGCCCCACTATGGCTACACCTTC; CDR3aa: CASSYGPHYGYTF